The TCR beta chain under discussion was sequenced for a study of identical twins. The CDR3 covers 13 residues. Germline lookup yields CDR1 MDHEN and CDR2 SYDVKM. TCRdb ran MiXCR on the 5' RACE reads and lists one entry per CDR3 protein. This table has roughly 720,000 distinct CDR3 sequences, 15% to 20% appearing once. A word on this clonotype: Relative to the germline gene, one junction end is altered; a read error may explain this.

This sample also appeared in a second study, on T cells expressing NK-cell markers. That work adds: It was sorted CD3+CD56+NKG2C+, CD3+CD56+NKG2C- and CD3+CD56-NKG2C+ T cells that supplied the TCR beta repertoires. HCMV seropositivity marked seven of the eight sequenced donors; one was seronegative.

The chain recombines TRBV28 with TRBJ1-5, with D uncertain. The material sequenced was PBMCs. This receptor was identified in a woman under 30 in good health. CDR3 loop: CASRLYSNQPQHF. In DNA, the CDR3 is TGTGCCAGCAGGTTATATAGCAATCAGCCCCAGCATTTT.